The rows below give T cell receptor beta chains drawn from one sample of a study of blood T cell repertoires in COVID-19. Produced via immunoSEQ multiplex PCR; TCRdb's table is partial and in-frame only. The table has about 100,000 clones, approximately 84% seen once; the top ten hold roughly 17%. Sequencing was performed on peripheral blood. Receptor source: a woman aged 55 to 70 with acute or convalescent COVID-19. CDR3s leave out the opening cysteine and the closing phenylalanine or tryptophan. Fields, in order: V gene, CDR3 protein.

TRBV6-5 ASSFGQNVNSPLH
TRBV19 ASSMSSSYNSPLH
TRBV6-6 ASRNRDKQF
TRBV7-3 ASSLTKDSTEAF
TRBV28 ASSSDSYSNQPQH
TRBV30 AWRAGTAFHEQY
TRBV5-4 ASSQEGGYGYT
TRBV29-1 SVRQVMNTEAF
TRBV6-5 ASILTSGVSDTQY
TRBV27 ASSSRGSTDTQY
TRBV2 ATDGGNSPLH
TRBV5-6 ASSLAGQQNSPLH
TRBV5-1 ASSLMGQAGENT
TRBV2 ASSEVRRRGPNTGELF
TRBV11-3 ASSQDTMETQY
TRBV4-2 ASSPRTSGGNEQF
TRBV3-1/TRBV3-2 ASSRAANPEHYEQY
TRBV30 AWSVLPANTGELF
TRBV11-2 ASSLEYGYT
TRBV4-1 ASSQGLSGEIYEQY